One and the same sample provided the 3 T cell receptor beta chains below, sequenced in a study of PD-L1 blockade in urothelial cancer. Sequenced by immunoSEQ multiplex PCR; TCRdb stores in-frame clones only, minus some. The sample has about 69,000 clones, roughly 89% seen once; the top ten hold roughly 3.2%. The specimen was PBMCs, collected around atezolizumab (anti-PD-L1) treatment. Receptor source: a man between 60 and 75 years old with urothelial cancer.

The chain has TRBV6-5 and TRBJ2-7, with TRBD1 identical over 9 bases. With 5 bases clipped from V and 7 bases from J, the junction kept 12 bases outside the gene matches. The CDR3 extends over 15 amino acids. CDR1 MNHEY and CDR2 SVGAGI come from the germline V gene. The CDR3 reads CASSKNPGQGGEQYF. The DNA of the CDR3 is TGTGCCAGCAGTAAGAATCCGGGACAGGGAGGGGAGCAGTACTTC.

The J gene is TRBJ2-7, the V gene TRBV6-1; the D gene is possibly TRBD1 (5 bases). Germline lookup yields CDR1 MNHNS and CDR2 SASEGT. The CDR3 length is 13 residues. CDR3: CVTGSPAYYEQYF. DNA of the CDR3: TGTGTCACAGGTTCCCCTGCTTACTACGAGCAGTACTTC.

This chain joins TRBV19 and TRBJ1-3, with 10 bases identical to TRBD1. Germline-derived CDR1 and CDR2 are LNHDA and SQIVND (reference sequence). V trimming: 9 bases; J trimming: 8 bases; junction bases outside the gene matches: 13. The CDR3 spans 15 residues. Here the CDR3 DNA reads TGTGCCAGCTTCTCTCGGGGACAGGGGCCGGACACCATATATTTT. This encodes CASFSRGQGPDTIYF.